This is a list of T cell receptor beta chains from one sample in a study of T cells in tumors after PD-1 blockade. Method: immunoSEQ multiplex PCR; TCRdb's copy keeps in-frame clones and lacks some. Of roughly 48,000 clones listed, 81% are singletons. The material was PBMCs, obtained before anti-PD-1 treatment. These receptors were taken from a human donor with basal cell carcinoma. Each CDR3 is given with its conserved first and last residue. The D gene is left open where the match is weak. Size values are once, few and many counts, or a class for expanded clones, and some rows have none.

V gene	J gene	D gene	clone size	CDR3 DNA	CDR3 protein
TRBV6-5	TRBJ2-1	.	.	TGTGCCAGCAAGTGGGGGGCGGGGAATGAGCAGTTCTTC	CASKWGAGNEQFF
TRBV7-2	TRBJ1-2	TRBD1	.	TGTGCCAGCAGCCCCAACCCATGGGGACAGGGCGAATATGGCTACACCTTC	CASSPNPWGQGEYGYTF
TRBV11-3	TRBJ2-6	.	.	TGTGCCAGCAGCTCCACGGGATCTGGGGCCAACGTCCTGACTTTC	CASSSTGSGANVLTF
TRBV5-1	TRBJ1-2	.	.	TGCGCCAGCAGCTTGGGGATTGGCTACACCTTC	CASSLGIGYTF
TRBV4-1	TRBJ2-2	.	.	TGCGCCAGCAGCCAAAGTCGGGACTCACACACCGGGGAGCTGTTTTTT	CASSQSRDSHTGELFF
TRBV19	TRBJ1-5	.	.	TGTGCCAGTAGTCTTAGCCGTGGGGGGCAGCCCCAGCATTTT	CASSLSRGGQPQHF
TRBV5-1	TRBJ2-7	TRBD1	.	TGCGCCAGCAGCTCGCGTGACAGGGGAAGCTACGAGCAGTACTTC	CASSSRDRGSYEQYF
TRBV6-5	TRBJ1-4	TRBD1	few	TGTGCCACTACGGGACAGGAAAAACTGTTTTTT	CATTGQEKLFF
TRBV10-1	TRBJ2-7	TRBD1	few	TGCGCCAGCAGTGGAGGACAGGGCTCCTACGAGCAGTACTTC	CASSGGQGSYEQYF
TRBV25-1	TRBJ1-4	.	.	TGTGCCAGCAGTGACCAGCTAACTAATGAAAAACTGTTTTTT	CASSDQLTNEKLFF
TRBV1	TRBJ2-7	.	.	TGCACCAGCAGCCAGGGGGGACTAGCGGGGGAAGGCTCCTACGAGCAGTACTTC	CTSSQGGLAGEGSYEQYF
TRBV6-2/TRBV6-3	TRBJ2-5	.	.	TGTGCCAGCAGTTACTCGCTGGGGGCCGGGACCCAGTACTTC	CASSYSLGAGTQYF
TRBV6-4	TRBJ2-1	.	.	TGTGCCAGCCCTACAGAAGGGGCAAAACACAATGAGCAGTTCTTC	CASPTEGAKHNEQFF
TRBV7-9	TRBJ2-3	.	.	TGTGCCAGCAGCTTTTTCTTAGCGGAAGATACGCAGTATTTT	CASSFFLAEDTQYF
TRBV19	TRBJ1-5	.	.	TGTGCCAGTAGTATGACGGGCTACAATCAGCCCCAGCATTTT	CASSMTGYNQPQHF
TRBV2	TRBJ2-7	.	once	TGTGCCAGCAGTCTAGGGGGTTCCTACGAGCAGTACTTC	CASSLGGSYEQYF
TRBV3-1/TRBV3-2	TRBJ2-1	.	few	TGTGCCAGCAGCCCGACTAGGGGAAATGAGCAGTTCTTC	CASSPTRGNEQFF
TRBV7-2	TRBJ2-7	.	once	TGTGCCAGCAGCTCATATAAGACAGGTTCCTACGAGCAGTACTTC	CASSSYKTGSYEQYF
TRBV4-1	TRBJ1-4	TRBD1	.	TGCGCCAGCAGCCCATCCTTCCTAAGGGGGCATAATGAAAAACTGTTTTTT	CASSPSFLRGHNEKLFF
TRBV5-6	TRBJ1-5	.	.	TGTGCCAGCAGCTTAAACAATCAGCCCCAGCATTTT	CASSLNNQPQHF
TRBV4-1	TRBJ1-2	.	.	TGCGCCAGCAGCCAAGTCGGGGACCTAAACTATGGCTACACCTTC	CASSQVGDLNYGYTF
TRBV5-1	TRBJ2-7	TRBD1	.	TGCGCCAGCAGCTTGGCCGGGACAGACACCTACGAGCAGTACTTC	CASSLAGTDTYEQYF
TRBV7-9	TRBJ1-2	TRBD1	.	TGTGCCAGCAGCTTAGCCGGCGGACAGGGAGGGATTTATGGCTACACCTTC	CASSLAGGQGGIYGYTF
TRBV2	TRBJ2-3	TRBD2	.	TGTGCCAGCAGTGGGGGGACTAGCGGCACAGATACGCAGTATTTT	CASSGGTSGTDTQYF
TRBV4-1	TRBJ2-3	TRBD2	.	TGCGCCAGCAGCCGAAGGGGCGGGGGGGCAGATACGCAGTATTTT	CASSRRGGGADTQYF
TRBV18	TRBJ1-1	.	.	TGTGCCAGCTCACCCGGACAGTTTTACACTGAAGCTTTCTTT	CASSPGQFYTEAFF
TRBV5-4	TRBJ2-5	.	few	TGTGCCAGCAGCTTGGTGGCCGGGGCAGACCAAGAGACCCAGTACTTC	CASSLVAGADQETQYF
TRBV21-1	TRBJ2-1	.	.	TGTGCCAGCAGCAAAGTTCCCCTAGCGGGGGTTACCTACAATGAGCAGTTCTTC	CASSKVPLAGVTYNEQFF
TRBV5-1	TRBJ2-7	TRBD1	.	TGCGCCAGCAGCCGCCAAACCGGGACAGAGACCTACGAGCAGTACTTC	CASSRQTGTETYEQYF
TRBV24-1	TRBJ2-3	TRBD1	.	TGTGCCACCAGTGATCCGGACAGGGGCGGCGCAGATACGCAGTATTTT	CATSDPDRGGADTQYF
TRBV19	TRBJ1-2	.	.	TGTGCCAGTAGTATAGATCGTCCGTATGGCTACACCTTC	CASSIDRPYGYTF
TRBV28	TRBJ2-7	.	.	TGTGCCAGCAGCCCTACACTTCTGGATACCTACGAGCAGTACTTC	CASSPTLLDTYEQYF
TRBV29-1	TRBJ2-1	.	.	TGCAGTACCCTCCAGGTCCATGAGCAGTTCTTC	CSTLQVHEQFF
TRBV5-1	TRBJ1-1	.	once	TGCGCCAGCACCCTTCGGGGGGCGAGGTTGGGGGTGAACACTGAAGCTTTCTTT	CASTLRGARLGVNTEAFF
TRBV19	TRBJ2-5	TRBD1	few	TGTGCCAGTAGTATAGGGACAGGGAAGTCCGAGACCCAGTACTTC	CASSIGTGKSETQYF
TRBV28	TRBJ1-3	TRBD1	.	TGTGCCAGCAGTTTACCGACAGGGAGTGGAAACACCATATATTTT	CASSLPTGSGNTIYF
TRBV30	TRBJ1-1	TRBD1	once	TGTGCCTGGACGACAGGGAGAGGGGCGTCTGAAGCTTTCTTT	CAWTTGRGASEAFF
TRBV2	TRBJ2-4	.	.	TGTGCCAGCAGTGAGACACTTGGAGCCAAAAACATTCAGTACTTC	CASSETLGAKNIQYF
TRBV7-6	TRBJ2-1	.	.	TGTGCCAGCAGCTTAGTGGGCGTTGAGCAGTTCTTC	CASSLVGVEQFF
TRBV3-1/TRBV3-2	TRBJ2-2	.	once	TGTGCCAGCAGCCAAGAAGTCCTTGGCACCGGGGAGCTGTTTTTT	CASSQEVLGTGELFF
TRBV5-4	TRBJ2-2	TRBD2	.	TGTGCCAGCAGTAGACTAGCGGGGAACACCGGGGAGCTGTTTTTT	CASSRLAGNTGELFF
TRBV11-3	TRBJ1-1	.	.	TGTGCCAGCAGCACTACGGGGGACACTGAAGCTTTCTTT	CASSTTGDTEAFF
TRBV2	TRBJ2-1	.	once	TGTGCCAGCAGACCACCGTACAATGAGCAGTTCTTC	CASRPPYNEQFF
TRBV5-5	TRBJ2-7	.	.	TGTGCCAGCAGCTTCGGGACCGTGGGCGAGCAGTACTTC	CASSFGTVGEQYF